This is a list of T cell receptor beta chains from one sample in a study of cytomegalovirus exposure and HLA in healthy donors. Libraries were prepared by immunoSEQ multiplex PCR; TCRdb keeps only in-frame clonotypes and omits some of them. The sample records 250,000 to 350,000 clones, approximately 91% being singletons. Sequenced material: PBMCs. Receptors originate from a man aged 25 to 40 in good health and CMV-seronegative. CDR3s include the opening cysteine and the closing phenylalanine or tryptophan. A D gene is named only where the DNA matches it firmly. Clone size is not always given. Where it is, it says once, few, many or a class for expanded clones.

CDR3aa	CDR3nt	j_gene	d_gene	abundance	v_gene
CASSLVRTVLYGYTF	TGTGCCAGCAGCTTAGTCCGGACAGTCCTCTATGGCTACACCTTC	TRBJ1-2	.	.	TRBV11-2
CASSRLGQGNTEAFF	TGCGCCAGCAGCCGCCTCGGACAGGGGAACACTGAAGCTTTCTTT	TRBJ1-1	TRBD1	once	TRBV4-3
CVSSQVTGGIPSQETQYF	TGCGTCAGCAGCCAAGTGACAGGGGGAATACCCTCTCAAGAGACCCAGTACTTC	TRBJ2-5	TRBD1	.	TRBV4-1
CASSLGQGVDGYTF	TGCGCCAGCAGCTTGGGGCAGGGGGTAGATGGCTACACCTTC	TRBJ1-2	TRBD1	few	TRBV5-1
CASSFNRDTQSYEQYF	TGTGCCAGCAGCTTTAACCGGGACACCCAGTCCTACGAGCAGTACTTC	TRBJ2-7	.	.	TRBV5-5
CASSRGGASTGELFF	TGTGCCAGCAGCCGAGGGGGGGCCAGCACCGGGGAGCTGTTTTTT	TRBJ2-2	.	.	TRBV9
CASSPFSLGPDYGYTF	TGTGCCAGCAGTCCCTTTTCGCTGGGGCCAGACTATGGCTACACCTTC	TRBJ1-2	.	.	TRBV27
CASSTRDRSATNEKLFF	TGTGCCAGCAGCACGAGGGACAGGTCCGCAACTAATGAAAAACTGTTTTTT	TRBJ1-4	TRBD1	once	TRBV7-9
CASSVSRGYNEQFF	TGTGCCAGCAGTGTATCGCGGGGGTACAATGAGCAGTTCTTC	TRBJ2-1	TRBD2	.	TRBV2
CSAIAGGVGEQYF	TGCAGCGCGATAGCGGGGGGGGTGGGAGAGCAGTACTTC	TRBJ2-7	TRBD2	.	TRBV29-1
CASSLEGAVIPRGYTF	TGTGCCAGCAGCTTGGAGGGGGCAGTTATCCCGCGGGGCTACACCTTC	TRBJ1-2	TRBD1	once	TRBV5-8
CASSEKKQAIPLNEKLFF	TGTGCCAGCAGCGAGAAGAAACAGGCAATTCCGCTTAATGAAAAACTGTTTTTT	TRBJ1-4	.	once	TRBV5-6
CASSAAGDEQYF	TGTGCCAGCAGTGCGGCGGGGGACGAGCAGTACTTC	TRBJ2-7	TRBD2	.	TRBV6-5
CASSWSPEQAEAFF	TGTGCCAGCAGCTGGAGTCCCGAACAGGCTGAAGCTTTCTTT	TRBJ1-1	.	.	TRBV5-4
CASSAGSTDTQYF	TGTGCCAGCAGTGCAGGGAGCACAGATACGCAGTATTTT	TRBJ2-3	.	.	TRBV6-4
CASSLQGRSYEQYF	TGTGCCAGCAGCTTACAGGGCCGCTCCTACGAGCAGTACTTC	TRBJ2-7	.	.	TRBV7-9
CASREGAGNQPQHF	TGCGCCAGCAGGGAGGGGGCAGGTAATCAGCCCCAGCATTTT	TRBJ1-5	TRBD1	.	TRBV5-1
CASSPKKGGGADTQYF	TGTGCCAGCAGCCCGAAAAAAGGCGGGGGGGCGGATACGCAGTATTTT	TRBJ2-3	TRBD2	.	TRBV4-2
CASSELGTAEATQYF	TGTGCCAGCAGTGAATTAGGGACAGCCGAGGCGACCCAGTACTTC	TRBJ2-5	TRBD1	.	TRBV25-1
CASSGNTGKGNTIYF	TGCGCCAGCAGCGGGAACACAGGGAAGGGAAACACCATATATTTT	TRBJ1-3	.	.	TRBV5-1
CASSLSQGRQETQYF	TGCGCCAGCAGCCTCTCCCAGGGTCGCCAAGAGACCCAGTACTTC	TRBJ2-5	.	.	TRBV5-1
CASSWGTGTGLGYTF	TGTGCCAGCAGCTGGGGGACAGGGACTGGTCTTGGCTACACCTTC	TRBJ1-2	TRBD1	.	TRBV5-6
CASSWGQGPDTQYF	TGCGCCAGCAGCTGGGGACAGGGCCCAGATACGCAGTATTTT	TRBJ2-3	TRBD1	once	TRBV5-1
CASGTYRDRGDEQYF	TGTGCCAGCGGGACATACCGGGACAGGGGCGACGAGCAGTACTTC	TRBJ2-7	TRBD1	.	TRBV7-2
CASSLGAGYTEAFF	TGTGCCAGCAGTTTAGGGGCAGGGTACACTGAAGCTTTCTTT	TRBJ1-1	.	.	TRBV27
CASSPRGQGDGYTF	TGCGCCAGCAGCCCGCGGGGACAGGGAGATGGCTACACCTTC	TRBJ1-2	TRBD1	.	TRBV5-1
CASSPEGPGGDGYTF	TGTGCCAGCAGCCCCGAAGGCCCAGGGGGCGATGGCTACACCTTC	TRBJ1-2	TRBD1	.	TRBV9
CASSSLQGGTEAFF	TGTGCCAGCAGCTCCCTCCAGGGAGGCACTGAAGCTTTCTTT	TRBJ1-1	.	.	TRBV13
CASSVQGYYGYTF	TGTGCCAGCAGTGTACAGGGCTACTATGGCTACACCTTC	TRBJ1-2	.	once	TRBV25-1
CASSLRLAGAQETQYF	TGTGCCAGCAGCTTACGACTAGCGGGGGCGCAAGAGACCCAGTACTTC	TRBJ2-5	TRBD2	.	TRBV11-1
CASSLSDRAYTGELFF	TGTGCCAGCAGTTTATCGGACAGGGCCTACACCGGGGAGCTGTTTTTT	TRBJ2-2	TRBD1	.	TRBV27
CASRTGNEKLFF	TGTGCCAGCCGCACAGGGAATGAAAAACTGTTTTTT	TRBJ1-4	.	.	TRBV6-5
CASSQELRGYEQYF	TGTGCCAGCAGCCAAGAATTGCGGGGATACGAGCAGTACTTC	TRBJ2-7	.	.	TRBV14
CASSFVGRGLNTEAFF	TGTGCCAGCAGCTTTGTCGGCCGAGGGCTGAACACTGAAGCTTTCTTT	TRBJ1-1	.	.	TRBV7-9
CASSVDPGVGNTIYF	TGTGCCAGCAGCGTAGACCCAGGGGTAGGAAACACCATATATTTT	TRBJ1-3	.	.	TRBV9
CASSSLLAGPQETQYF	TGCGCCAGCAGCTCCTTACTAGCGGGGCCCCAAGAGACCCAGTACTTC	TRBJ2-5	TRBD2	.	TRBV5-1
CASSRTGNYNSPLHF	TGCGCCAGCAGCCGGACAGGGAACTATAATTCACCCCTCCACTTT	TRBJ1-6	TRBD1	.	TRBV5-1
CASSYDRGRQETQYF	TGTGCCAGCAGTTACGACAGGGGAAGGCAAGAGACCCAGTACTTC	TRBJ2-5	TRBD1	.	TRBV6-5
CASRDSTEAFF	TGTGCCAGCCGGGACTCCACTGAAGCTTTCTTT	TRBJ1-1	.	.	TRBV25-1
CASSQDRGTGAGKRTEAFF	TGCGCCAGCAGCCAAGATAGGGGGACAGGGGCGGGAAAACGAACTGAAGCTTTCTTT	TRBJ1-1	TRBD1	.	TRBV4-1
CASSLDNRDTQPQHF	TGTGCCAGCTCACTGGATAACAGGGATACGCAGCCCCAGCATTTT	TRBJ1-5	.	few	TRBV18
CSGSGRKNTEAFF	TGCAGCGGAAGCGGACGCAAGAACACTGAAGCTTTCTTT	TRBJ1-1	.	once	TRBV29-1
CAWSTGNTDTQYF	TGTGCCTGGAGCACAGGGAACACAGATACGCAGTATTTT	TRBJ2-3	.	.	TRBV30
CAWSDVGLTEAFF	TGTGCCTGGAGTGATGTAGGACTCACTGAAGCTTTCTTT	TRBJ1-1	.	.	TRBV30
CAWRARGGGISPLHF	TGTGCCTGGAGGGCCCGGGGGGGCGGGATTTCACCCCTCCACTTT	TRBJ1-6	.	.	TRBV30
CASSVDTSGNTIYF	TGTGCCAGCAGCGTAGACACCTCGGGAAACACCATATATTTT	TRBJ1-3	.	.	TRBV9
CASSTFTGGTEAFF	TGTGCCAGCAGCACCTTTACAGGGGGCACTGAAGCTTTCTTT	TRBJ1-1	TRBD1	.	TRBV5-4
CASSTGGPYEQYF	TGTGCCAGCAGCACGGGGGGGCCCTACGAGCAGTACTTC	TRBJ2-7	TRBD2	.	TRBV6-6
CASRKGWQGKDTIYF	TGTGCCAGCAGAAAAGGGTGGCAGGGGAAGGACACCATATATTTT	TRBJ1-3	.	.	TRBV27
CASRYIEAFF	TGTGCCAGCAGGTACATCGAAGCTTTCTTT	TRBJ1-1	.	.	TRBV5-4
CASSPARSATNEKLFF	TGTGCCAGCAGCCCCGCTAGGTCTGCAACTAATGAAAAACTGTTTTTT	TRBJ1-4	.	.	TRBV7-9
CASSVGGIFYEQYF	TGTGCCAGCAGCGTCGGGGGAATATTCTACGAGCAGTACTTC	TRBJ2-7	.	.	TRBV7-9
CASSRTDGSNQPQHF	TGTGCCAGCAGTAGGACAGACGGGAGCAATCAGCCCCAGCATTTT	TRBJ1-5	.	.	TRBV6-5
CASSLRQKEGQPQHF	TGTGCCAGCAGCTTAAGACAGAAGGAGGGTCAGCCCCAGCATTTT	TRBJ1-5	.	.	TRBV7-8
CASSLVGQGQETQYF	TGTGCCAGCAGCTTAGTTGGACAGGGACAAGAGACCCAGTACTTC	TRBJ2-5	TRBD1	.	TRBV7-9
CASSILAGIMNTEAFF	TGTGCCAGTAGTATATTGGCAGGGATCATGAACACTGAAGCTTTCTTT	TRBJ1-1	.	.	TRBV19
CASSLGLAGGNEQFF	TGTGCCAGCTCACTCGGACTAGCGGGGGGCAATGAGCAGTTCTTC	TRBJ2-1	TRBD2	.	TRBV18
CASSQESGVPGYNEQFF	TGCGCCAGCAGCCAAGAGTCGGGAGTGCCGGGCTACAATGAGCAGTTCTTC	TRBJ2-1	.	.	TRBV4-1
CASSSGGSSYNEQFF	TGTGCCAGCAGCTCAGGGGGGAGCTCCTACAATGAGCAGTTCTTC	TRBJ2-1	.	.	TRBV27
CASSVGTGLTETQYF	TGTGCCAGCAGCGTAGGGACAGGGCTCACGGAGACCCAGTACTTC	TRBJ2-5	TRBD1	once	TRBV9